This TCR beta chain was identified during a study of T cells in Graves' hyperthyroidism and ophthalmopathy. V gave up 6 bases and J gave up 7 bases; unmatched junction bases: 2. The length of the CDR3 is 13 residues. The germline V gene encodes CDR1 SNHLY and CDR2 FYNNEI. TCR beta CDR3 regions were amplified from RNA transcripts. First-round RT-PCR targeting the TCR CDR3 was performed with the HTBI primer set. MiXCR was run by TCRdb on the multiplex PCR reads, yielding one entry per CDR3 protein. The table includes some 800,000 distinct CDR3 sequences, around 38% detected once. The clonotype comes from a man younger than 35 with Graves' hyperthyroidism. Material: blood. The chain uses TRBV2 and TRBJ2-2; TRBD1 matches at 10 bases. CDR3 in amino acids: CASRGTGDGELFF. CDR3 nucleotide sequence: TGTGCCAGCAGGGGGACAGGGGACGGGGAGCTGTTTTTT.